A single sample gave rise to the 21 T cell receptor beta chains below, sequenced in a study of CD8 T cells in Susac syndrome. RNA, at about 0.5 to 1 ug, was reverse transcribed with random hexamers. TCRdb redid the calling of the immunoSEQ multiplex PCR reads with MiXCR, one entry per CDR3 protein. The data contain around 70,000 distinct CDR3 sequences, about 94% of them singletons. What was sequenced was CD8+ T cells from PBMCs. The receptors originated from a human donor with multiple sclerosis.

The gene calls are TRBV4-3 and TRBJ2-1; 8 bases are shared with TRBD1. The germline V gene encodes CDR1 LGHNA and CDR2 YSLEER. The CDR3 spans 15 residues. V lost 4 bases to trimming and J lost 6 bases; unmatched junction nucleotides: 8. The chain's CDR3 is CASSLDRGDLNEQFF. CDR3 DNA: TGCGCCAGCAGCCTCGACAGGGGCGACCTCAATGAGCAGTTCTTC.

This chain joins TRBV29-1 and TRBJ2-5, with 9 bases fitting TRBD1. CDR1 SQVTM and CDR2 ANQGSEA come from the germline V gene. With V trimmed by 6 bases and J by 6 bases, 8 bases remained unmatched. The CDR3 extends over 13 amino acids. Here the CDR3 DNA reads TGCAGCGTCCCTCAGGGACAGGGACAGACCCAGTACTTC. It codes for CSVPQGQGQTQYF.

This clonotype was observed a single time. This chain joins TRBV20-1 and TRBJ2-7; TRBD1 agrees at 7 bases. Germline CDR1 is DFQATT and CDR2 is SNEGSKA (reference sequence). This CDR3 comprises 14 residues. V was clipped by 3 bases and J by 0 bases; unmatched bases: 5. The CDR3 nucleotides are TGCAGTGCTAGGCAGGGGGTGACCTCCTACGAGCAGTACTTC. Translation: CSARQGVTSYEQYF.

V usage is TRBV9 and J usage is TRBJ2-1; tentative D call: TRBD2 (7 bases). This CDR3 spans 11 amino acids. In germline, CDR1 is SGDLS, CDR2 YYNGEE. Trimming removed 3 bases at V and 12 bases at J, with 10 bases between. The CDR3 reads CASSEGGTQFF. DNA for the CDR3: TGTGCCAGCAGCGAGGGGGGGACGCAGTTCTTC.

The V call is TRBV5-4, the J call TRBJ1-4, with TRBD1 as a possible D gene (5 bases). There are 14 residues in the CDR3. Germline V gene lookup returns CDR1 SGHNT and CDR2 YYREEE (reference sequence). With 4 bases removed from V and 3 bases from J, the gap between germline ends came to 10 bases. CDR3 nucleotide sequence: TGTGCCAGCAGCGACGACAGATCTAATGAAAAACTGTTTTTT. Translated: CASSDDRSNEKLFF.

V usage is TRBV20-1 and J usage is TRBJ1-2; D gene uncertain. The V and J ends lost 2 bases and 5 bases respectively, with 12 bases between them. Germline values: CDR1 DFQATT, CDR2 SNEGSKA (reference sequence). The CDR3 has 13 amino acids. CDR3 DNA sequence: TGCAGTGCTAGACAGCCCGCTACTTATGGCTACACCTTC. Its translation: CSARQPATYGYTF.

This clonotype was recorded only once. V gene TRBV7-2 combines with J gene TRBJ2-5; D is undetermined. V was trimmed by 6 bases and J by 0 bases, leaving 14 bases between them. CDR3 length: 15 amino acids. CDR1 SGHTA and CDR2 FQGNSA come from the germline V gene. For the CDR3, the DNA is TGTGCCAGCAGTTGGGTTCTATCATACCAAGAGACCCAGTACTTC. Translating gives CASSWVLSYQETQYF.

This chain links TRBV27 with TRBJ1-1, with D possibly TRBD1 on 6 matching bases. The length of the CDR3 is 14 residues. Germline CDR1 and CDR2: MNHEY and SMNVEV (reference sequence). The V end lost 5 bases, the J end lost 5 bases, and 15 bases lay between the germline ends. CDR3: CASSLGGPPTEAFF. The CDR3 nucleotides are TGTGCCAGCAGTCTCGGGGGCCCACCGACTGAAGCTTTCTTT.

The chain joins TRBV5-1 to TRBJ2-1; either TRBD1 or TRBD2 may fit D (5 bases each). This CDR3 is 13 amino acids long. V lost 0 bases and J 7 bases, leaving 8 bases between the germline ends. Germline values: CDR1 SGHRS, CDR2 YFSETQ. DNA of the CDR3: TGCGCCAGCAGCTTGGATGGGGGAAATGAGCAGTTCTTC. Residues: CASSLDGGNEQFF.

The gene calls are TRBV28 and TRBJ2-7; D may be TRBD1 (6 bases). Germline V gene lookup returns CDR1 MDHEN and CDR2 SYDVKM. CDR3 length: 14 amino acids. Trimming took off 8 bases at V and 5 bases at J, with 19 bases between the two ends. The CDR3 sequence is CASRPPARGHEQYF. The CDR3 DNA reads as TGTGCCAGCCGGCCCCCGGCCAGGGGCCACGAGCAGTACTTC.

CDR3 coding DNA: TGTGCCAGCAGAAATGCAGGGCGGAACACTGAAGCTTTCTTT. Residues: CASRNAGRNTEAFF. V is TRBV27 and J is TRBJ1-1; D is possibly TRBD1 (5 bases). The germline V gene has CDR1 MNHEY and CDR2 SMNVEV (reference sequence). This CDR3 is 14 amino acids long. V was trimmed by 6 bases and J by 1 base, leaving 12 bases between them.

The rearrangement joins TRBV7-9 to TRBJ2-5; D is possibly TRBD1 (5 bases). The germline V gene encodes CDR1 SEHNR and CDR2 FQNEAQ (reference sequence). The CDR3 has 14 residues. The germline V and J ends were trimmed by 7 bases and 4 bases, with 16 bases remaining between them. CDR3 sequence reads: CASIRQGISETQYF. CDR3 coding DNA: TGTGCCAGCATTAGGCAGGGAATCTCAGAGACCCAGTACTTC.

This chain joins TRBV9 and TRBJ2-5, with TRBD1 as a possible D gene (6 bases). The CDR3 is 14 residues long. V lost 3 bases and J lost 4, with 13 bases in between. Germline CDR1 reads SGDLS; CDR2 reads YYNGEE. The CDR3 DNA is TGTGCCAGCAGCGCACAGGGAAGAGGAGAGACCCAGTACTTC. It encodes CASSAQGRGETQYF.

The CDR3 region is CASSTGQGVWDEQYF. For the CDR3, the DNA is TGTGCCAGCAGTACCGGACAGGGGGTTTGGGACGAGCAGTACTTC. The V gene is TRBV28, the J gene TRBJ2-7; 10 bases map to TRBD1. V was pared by 5 bases and J by 5 bases, with 9 bases of the junction left unmatched. CDR3 length equals 15 residues. Germline V gives CDR1 MDHEN, CDR2 SYDVKM.

This rearrangement joins TRBV28 to TRBJ2-7; D tentatively fits TRBD1 or TRBD2 (5 bases each). V was pared by 6 bases and J by 2 bases, with 11 bases between. The CDR3 consists of 13 residues. CDR1 is MDHEN and CDR2 is SYDVKM in the germline V gene. CDR3 in DNA: TGTGCCAGCAGGATGGGGGAGACCTACGAGCAGTACTTC. This sequence encodes CASRMGETYEQYF.

V is TRBV3-1 and J is TRBJ2-7; no reliable D call. The CDR3 has 16 amino acids. Deletions cut 0 bases from V and 5 bases from J, with 17 bases between. CDR1 is LGHDT and CDR2 is YNNKEL in the germline V gene (reference sequence). CDR3 coding DNA: TGTGCCAGCAGCCAAGATGAACAGCCCGATTTGGACGAGCAGTACTTC. The encoded protein is CASSQDEQPDLDEQYF.

The chain employs TRBV5-6 and TRBJ2-1; D may correspond to TRBD1 or TRBD2 (5 bases each). This CDR3 comprises 18 residues. Germline CDR1 SGHDT, CDR2 YYEEEE. Trimming cost V 4 bases and J 0 bases, with 20 bases left between them. The CDR3 DNA reads as TGTGCCAGCAGCCCACCATCTTGGGACGGAGTCTCCTACAATGAGCAGTTCTTC. Protein sequence: CASSPPSWDGVSYNEQFF.

V and J are TRBV12-3 or TRBV12-4 and TRBJ1-2, with a weak D call TRBD1 (6 bases). The CDR3 has 14 residues. V was clipped by 5 bases and J by 4 bases, with 14 bases between them. This CDR3 is CASSPIDRSYGYTF. The CDR3 region has the DNA TGTGCCAGCAGTCCCATCGACAGGAGCTATGGCTACACCTTC.

The CDR3: CASSPQGGTEAFF. As DNA, the CDR3 is TGTGCCAGCTCACCACAGGGTGGAACTGAAGCTTTCTTT. The chain combines TRBV18 with TRBJ1-1; D not certain. This CDR3 has 13 residues. CDR1 and CDR2 from the germline V gene are KGHSH and LQKENI. The V end was cut by 1 base, the J end by 5 bases, with 8 bases between.

In DNA form, the CDR3 reads TGTGCCAGCCGACTAGCGGGAGCGTACGAGCAGTACTTC. It specifies CASRLAGAYEQYF. The J gene is TRBJ2-7, the V gene TRBV27; 12 nucleotides align to TRBD2. CDR1 and CDR2 (germline): MNHEY, SMNVEV (reference sequence). Losses at the gene ends were 8 bases for V and 4 bases for J; bases not matched to a gene: 3. The CDR3 totals 13 residues.

The chain has TRBV12-3 or TRBV12-4 and TRBJ2-5; 8 nucleotides match TRBD2. V dropped 3 bases and J dropped 5; count of bases not matched to a gene: 8. CDR3 size: 15 residues. The CDR3 DNA reads TGTGCCAGCAGTTTTTCGGGGGGGCCGGAGGAGACCCAGTACTTC. Amino acids: CASSFSGGPEETQYF.